The 20 T cell receptor beta chains presented below share a single source sample, sequenced in a study of blood T cells in healthy people across ages. Primers used in a second PCR of about 7 to 12 cycles were a sample-barcoded 5' primer and a J-beta primer mix. A single record per CDR3 protein comes from TCRdb applying MiXCR to the 5' RACE reads. Of around 650,000 distinct CDR3 sequences detected, about 43% appear once; the ten largest clones hold around 30%. The sequencing sample was made of blood. The source is a man of 80 years or more in good health.

This sequence joins TRBV11-3 and TRBJ2-2; D may be TRBD1 or TRBD2 (5 bases each). V lost 0 bases to trimming and J lost 3 bases, with 11 bases between them. The CDR3 loop spans 16 amino acids. CDR1 and CDR2 (germline): SGHNT, YENEEA. The CDR3 reads CASSLEPGRDTGELFF. CDR3 nucleotide sequence: TGTGCCAGCAGCTTAGAGCCGGGACGAGACACCGGGGAGCTGTTTTTT.

Details on this clonotype: Just one base apart from a much larger clone, this may be a read error. The rearrangement links TRBV29-1 to TRBJ2-1; tentative D call: TRBD1 (5 bases). Germline CDR1 is SQVTM and CDR2 is ANQGSEA. The CDR3 totals 12 residues. V was cut by 6 bases and J by 11 bases, with 17 bases left in between. CDR3 protein: CSVMQGSNKQFF. The CDR3 nucleotides read TGCAGCGTCATGCAGGGTTCAAATAAGCAGTTCTTC.

This clonotype came up a few times. The chain joins TRBV9 to TRBJ2-7, with D possibly matching TRBD2 (6 bases). Trimming removed 3 bases from V and 7 bases from J, with 20 bases in between. The CDR3 is 15 amino acids. The germline gives CDR1 SGDLS, CDR2 YYNGEE. This CDR3 reads CASSGNGSPGGEQYF. The CDR3 DNA follows: TGTGCCAGCAGCGGAAACGGGAGTCCGGGTGGTGAGCAGTACTTC.

The chain recombines TRBV6-2 or TRBV6-3 with TRBJ2-1; 9 bases match TRBD2. V trimming: 0 bases; J trimming: 9 bases; junction bases outside the gene matches: 6. The CDR3 spans 15 residues. Germline V gene data show CDR1 as MNHEY and CDR2 as SVGEGT. DNA of the CDR3: TGTGCCAGCAGTTACTCGCGGGAGGGGACGGGTGAGCAGTTCTTC. Encoded protein: CASSYSREGTGEQFF.

This clonotype has a count of ten or more. V and J are TRBV21-1 and TRBJ2-1; the table gives TRBD1 as D, unverified against the DNA. The better agreement between TRBJ2-7 and the DNA end casts doubt on the J call. TRBV21-1 is termed a pseudogene. The CDR3 extends over 15 amino acids. The CDR3 here is CASTRRDRTYNEQYF. For the CDR3, the DNA is TGTGCCAGCACCAGACGGGACAGAACCTACAATGAGCAGTACTTC.

The V call is TRBV2, the J call TRBJ2-4; perhaps D is TRBD1 or TRBD2 (5 bases each). Trimming pared 6 bases from V and 13 bases from J, leaving 25 bases between. Germline CDR1 reads SNHLY; CDR2 reads FYNNEI. This CDR3 is 15 amino acids long. The CDR3 DNA reads TGTGCCAGCAGCCCAGAGGGGTACACCTACAATGAGCAGTACTTC. Its protein product is CASSPEGYTYNEQYF.

The rearrangement uses TRBV27 and TRBJ1-5, with D maybe TRBD1 (5 bases). Trimming left V 3 bases short and J 2 bases short, with 11 bases between. CDR3 length: 15 amino acids. CDR1 MNHEY and CDR2 SMNVEV come from the germline V gene (reference sequence). The CDR3 DNA reads TGTGCCAGCAGTTTTGGAAAAGGGGGCAATCAGCCCCAGCATTTT. This encodes CASSFGKGGNQPQHF.

This chain connects TRBV6-1 to TRBJ2-3; 7 nucleotides match TRBD1. CDR1 is MNHNS, CDR2 SASEGT, per germline. The ends lost 11 bases at V and 0 bases at J; junction bases unmatched: 8. The length of the CDR3 is 14 residues. The CDR3 bases are TGTGCCGGACGAGTACAGGGGAGCACAGATACGCAGTATTTT. Encoded protein: CAGRVQGSTDTQYF.

This clonotype was picked up a small number of times. This chain joins TRBV7-3 and TRBJ1-1; D may be TRBD1 (5 bases). V gave up 2 bases and J gave up 10 bases, with 14 bases separating them. The germline V gene has CDR1 SGHTA and CDR2 FQGTGA. CDR3 size: 13 residues. In DNA form, the CDR3 reads TGTGCCAGCAGCTTAGGGACCCCTGAGGGAGCTTTCTTT. It codes for CASSLGTPEGAFF.

This clonotype was detected only a few times. The V gene is TRBV5-1, the J gene TRBJ1-5; weak D call: TRBD1 (6 bases). Germline assignment: CDR1 SGHRS and CDR2 YFSETQ. Trimming took off 0 bases at V and 4 bases at J, with 14 bases between the two ends. The CDR3 loop spans 16 amino acids. The CDR3 protein is CASSLEGTGANQPQHF. The CDR3 DNA reads TGCGCCAGCAGCTTGGAAGGAACGGGGGCAAATCAGCCCCAGCATTTT.

The V and J genes are TRBV6-2 or TRBV6-3 and TRBJ1-1; 9 bases line up with TRBD1. The CDR3 has 15 amino acids. Germline V CDR1 and CDR2: MNHEY, SVGEGT. V was pared by 4 bases and J by 9 bases, with 12 bases of the junction left unmatched. The CDR3 sequence: CASSSSGTGKTKAFF. The CDR3 nucleotides are TGTGCCAGCAGTTCTTCCGGGACAGGGAAAACTAAAGCTTTCTTT.

The chain combines TRBV7-2 with TRBJ2-3, with D perhaps matching TRBD1 (6 bases). The CDR3 extends over 15 amino acids. Trimming removed 2 bases at V and 5 bases at J, with 14 bases between. The germline V gene has CDR1 SGHTA and CDR2 FQGNSA. The CDR3 DNA follows: TGTGCCAGCAGCTTAAGTCAGGGGACGAGAGATACGCAGTATTTT. This gives the protein CASSLSQGTRDTQYF.

This clonotype was counted only a few times. The chain recombines TRBV6-4 with TRBJ1-5; D is possibly TRBD1 (5 bases). The V end was cut by 6 bases, the J end by 0 bases, with 9 bases between. Germline V gene lookup returns CDR1 MRHNA and CDR2 SNTAGT. This CDR3 has 14 amino acids. This chain's CDR3 is CASSRDDSNQPQHF. The DNA for the CDR3 is TGTGCCAGCAGCAGGGACGATAGCAATCAGCCCCAGCATTTT.

This chain joins TRBV4-3 and TRBJ2-3, with 8 bases fitting TRBD1. Trimming took 5 bases from V and 2 from J; bases not matched to a gene: 15. The CDR3 runs to 18 residues. CDR1 and CDR2 (germline): LGHNA, YSLEER. For the CDR3, the DNA is TGCGCCAGCAGCTCACAACTTTTAGGACAGGGAGCCACAGATACGCAGTATTTT. Translated, it gives CASSSQLLGQGATDTQYF.

The rearrangement links TRBV29-1 to TRBJ2-2; 11 nucleotides align to TRBD2. V lost 4 bases and J lost 5; bases outside the gene matches: 6. The CDR3 length is 15 residues. Looked up from germline, CDR1 is SQVTM and CDR2 is ANQGSEA. CDR3 sequence (DNA): TGCAGCGTTGGGGTACTAGCGGGAGATACCGGGGAGCTGTTTTTT. Translated, it gives CSVGVLAGDTGELFF.

The chain couples TRBV20-1 to TRBJ2-3; TRBD2 might be the D (5 bases). Germline CDR1 and CDR2: DFQATT and SNEGSKA (reference sequence). V lost 4 bases and J 6 bases, leaving 14 bases between the germline ends. CDR3 length equals 13 residues. CDR3 loop: CSATQRSRDTQYF. The CDR3 DNA follows: TGCAGTGCTACCCAGCGGTCCCGGGATACGCAGTATTTT.

V gene TRBV20-1 combines with J gene TRBJ2-1; D remains ambiguous. The ends were cut back, 5 bases at V and 10 bases at J, with 15 bases in the middle. Germline V gene sequence: CDR1 DFQATT, CDR2 SNEGSKA (reference sequence). CDR3 length: 12 amino acids. CDR3: CSASTYYEEQFF. CDR3 DNA sequence: TGCAGTGCTTCCACATATTATGAGGAGCAGTTCTTC.

The rearrangement links TRBV5-1 to TRBJ2-2; D might be TRBD2 (5 bases). This CDR3 is 15 amino acids long. Germline assignment: CDR1 SGHRS and CDR2 YFSETQ. V lost 5 bases and J lost 1, with 12 bases in between. CDR3 sequence reads: CASRAGPGNTGELFF. The DNA of the CDR3 is TGCGCCAGCAGGGCGGGCCCCGGGAACACCGGGGAGCTGTTTTTT.

In its sample, this clonotype was seen a few times. The rearrangement uses TRBV9 and TRBJ2-3; D not resolved. The germline V gene encodes CDR1 SGDLS and CDR2 YYNGEE. V was shortened by 0 bases and J by 0 bases, with 11 bases between the two germline ends. The CDR3 runs 16 residues. The CDR3 DNA is TGTGCCAGCAGCGTAGGAGTTCCCTCTAGCACAGATACGCAGTATTTT. Translated: CASSVGVPSSTDTQYF. Looking up the rest from reference TRBV9 and TRBJ2-3 gives the full variable domain: DSGVTQTPKHLITATGQRVTLRCSPRSGDLSVYWYQQSLDQGLQFLIQYYNGEERAKGNILERFSAQQFPDLHSELNLSSLELGDSALYFCASSVGVPSSTDTQYFGPGTRLTVL.

The CDR3 protein is CSVDVDEQFF. DNA of the CDR3: TGCAGCGTTGACGTCGATGAGCAGTTCTTC. This chain connects TRBV29-1 to TRBJ2-1; no clear D. Per the germline V gene, CDR1 is SQVTM and CDR2 is ANQGSEA. The CDR3 runs to 10 residues. V was pared by 3 bases and J by 8 bases, with 5 bases between.